A selection of T cell receptor beta chains follows, all from one sample in a study of siplizumab effects on memory and regulatory T cells. The protocol was immunoSEQ multiplex PCR, while the TCRdb copy is restricted to in-frame clones and leaves out a portion. The sample shows some 87,000 clones, approximately 90% of them seen only once. The sample comprised CD4+ T cells sorted from blood. All receptors come from a human donor in good health. Both conserved end residues are part of each CDR3. D genes are given only for firm matches. Rows give clone size only sometimes, using once, few, many, or a class for an expanded clone.

v_gene	j_gene	abundance	d_gene	CDR3nt	CDR3aa
TRBV7-6	TRBJ2-6	-	-	TGTGCCAGCAGCGCAGAACTCCGAGGATCTGGGGCCAACGTCCTGACTTTC	CASSAELRGSGANVLTF
TRBV25-1	TRBJ2-2	-	-	TGTGCCAGCAGTACCTCCTCGGACAGAACCGGGGAGCTGTTTTTT	CASSTSSDRTGELFF
TRBV5-1	TRBJ1-2	-	-	TGCGCCAGCAGCGGGGGCTCGGGTAGCGGCTACACCTTC	CASSGGSGSGYTF
TRBV28	TRBJ2-7	-	-	TGTGATACAGCAGAATTTAGCAGCGAGCAGTACTTC	CDTAEFSSEQYF
TRBV7-9	TRBJ2-4	-	-	TGTGCCAGTCTAGCTTTCTACCCGGCACAGGGCAAAAACATTCAGTACTTC	CASLAFYPAQGKNIQYF
TRBV6-5	TRBJ2-1	-	TRBD2	TGTGCCAGCAGTCGAGGACTAGCGGGAGCGGGTGAGCAGTTCTTC	CASSRGLAGAGEQFF
TRBV5-4	TRBJ1-1	-	-	TGTGCCAGCAGCTTAGGGGGGCAGAACACTGAAGCTTTCTTT	CASSLGGQNTEAFF
TRBV2	TRBJ1-4	-	TRBD1	TGTGCCAGCAGTGGGGGGACAGGTGTTGAAAAACTGTTTTTT	CASSGGTGVEKLFF
TRBV18	TRBJ1-5	-	-	TGTGCCAGCTCACTTTTCAAGAACAATCAGCCCCAGCATTTT	CASSLFKNNQPQHF
TRBV21-1	TRBJ2-3	-	-	TGTGCCAGCAGCAAAGGGCGTTCAGATACGCAGTATTTT	CASSKGRSDTQYF
TRBV6-1	TRBJ2-5	-	-	TGTGCCAGCAGTCGGGGGGCGGGAGAGACCCAGTACTTC	CASSRGAGETQYF
TRBV7-2	TRBJ1-1	-	TRBD1	TGTGCCAGCAGCTTCAGTCGGGGACAGGGTGCTTTCTTT	CASSFSRGQGAFF
TRBV7-2	TRBJ2-3	-	TRBD2	TGTGCCAGCAGCCCCTGGGGGGGGAGAACTAGCACAGATACGCAGTATTTT	CASSPWGGRTSTDTQYF
TRBV30	TRBJ1-1	-	TRBD1	TGTGCCTGGACCAGGGGGCCCCTGGGAGCTTTCTTT	CAWTRGPLGAFF
TRBV14	TRBJ2-1	-	-	TGTGCCAGCAGCCAAGTCCGGGGAAGCTCCTACAATGAGCAGTTCTTC	CASSQVRGSSYNEQFF
TRBV18	TRBJ1-2	-	-	TGTGCCAGCTCACCCCGGGAGGCGAGTTACGGCTACACCTTC	CASSPREASYGYTF
TRBV6-6	TRBJ1-2	-	TRBD1	TGTGCCAGCAGTTACTCCCAGGGGGGCTATGGCTACACCTTC	CASSYSQGGYGYTF
TRBV9	TRBJ2-1	-	-	TGTGCCAGCAGCGTATCGGGAGTAACCAATGAGCAGTTCTTC	CASSVSGVTNEQFF
TRBV7-6	TRBJ2-7	-	-	TGTGCCAGCAGCTTAGCGGGCAGTGCCTACGAGCAGTACTTC	CASSLAGSAYEQYF
TRBV5-1	TRBJ2-7	-	-	TGCGCCAGCAGCTTAGGTACCTACGAGCAGTACTTC	CASSLGTYEQYF
TRBV18	TRBJ2-5	-	-	TGTGCCAGCTCACCAGCCAGCCAAGAGACCCAGTACTTC	CASSPASQETQYF
TRBV7-7	TRBJ2-5	-	-	TGTGCTAGCAGGGGGGACGCGGGGACCCAGTACTTC	CASRGDAGTQYF
TRBV7-3	TRBJ2-5	-	TRBD2	TGTGCCAGCAGCTTAATGGGTGCGGGAGGCCAAGAGACCCAGTACTTC	CASSLMGAGGQETQYF
TRBV7-6	TRBJ1-5	-	TRBD1	TGTGCCAGCAGCTCAGGGGGTAAAAGCAATCAGCCCCAGCATTTT	CASSSGGKSNQPQHF
TRBV19	TRBJ2-4	-	TRBD1	TGTGCCAGTAGTCCCCGCACAGGGGGCGCGTCGATAGCCAAAAACATTCAGTACTTC	CASSPRTGGASIAKNIQYF
TRBV29-1	TRBJ2-5	-	TRBD2	TGCAGCGCAGAGACTAGCGGATTCCAAGAGACCCAGTACTTC	CSAETSGFQETQYF
TRBV18	TRBJ2-7	-	-	TGTGCCAGCTCATCCAATGGGGGGGCAGTCCCAAGCGAGCAGTACTTC	CASSSNGGAVPSEQYF
TRBV28	TRBJ2-2	-	TRBD2	TGTGCCAGCAGTTGGCGGGAGGTCACCGGGGAGCTGTTTTTT	CASSWREVTGELFF
TRBV5-1	TRBJ1-3	few	-	TGCGCCAGCAGCTTATCAGGGACTGGAAACACCATATATTTT	CASSLSGTGNTIYF
TRBV28	TRBJ2-7	few	-	TGTGCCAGCAGTTTATCTCGATTAGGGGAGCCCTCCTTCTACGAGCAGTACTTC	CASSLSRLGEPSFYEQYF
TRBV29-1	TRBJ2-3	-	TRBD1	TGCAGCGTTGACTTCCTCAGGGGGCCCTCCACAGATACGCAGTATTTT	CSVDFLRGPSTDTQYF
TRBV4-3	TRBJ1-4	-	-	TGCGCCAGCAGCCAAGGCTCCAGGGGCGGCGAAAAACTGTTTTTT	CASSQGSRGGEKLFF
TRBV30	TRBJ2-5	-	-	TGTGCCTGGAGCGAGAAGGAGACCCAGTACTTC	CAWSEKETQYF
TRBV29-1	TRBJ2-7	once	-	TGCAGCGCAGGGATCTCCTACGAGCAGTACTTC	CSAGISYEQYF
TRBV5-1	TRBJ2-7	-	TRBD2	TGCGCCAGCAGCTTGGTGGTAGCGGGAGGGGGCGAGCAGTACTTC	CASSLVVAGGGEQYF
TRBV7-8	TRBJ1-1	-	-	TGTGCCAGCAGCTTAGTTGTGGGGAACACTGAAGCTTTCTTT	CASSLVVGNTEAFF
TRBV28	TRBJ2-7	-	-	TGTGCCAGCCCCCCTAGAAACGGGGGCTTTACCTACGAGCAGTACTTC	CASPPRNGGFTYEQYF
TRBV7-8	TRBJ2-3	-	TRBD2	TGTGCCAGCAGCGTCACCCGACTAGCGGGAACCGATACGCAGTATTTT	CASSVTRLAGTDTQYF
TRBV6-5	TRBJ2-3	-	-	TGTGCCAGCAGTGCCGGCTTTGGGGGAACCGATACGCAGTATTTT	CASSAGFGGTDTQYF
TRBV27	TRBJ2-5	once	TRBD1	TGTGCCAGCAGTTTAAGGGGACAGGATCGGGAGACCCAGTACTTC	CASSLRGQDRETQYF
TRBV15	TRBJ2-7	-	TRBD1	TGTGCCACCAGCAGAGAACGGACAGGTCCCTCCTACGGTGGCGAGCAGTACTTC	CATSRERTGPSYGGEQYF
TRBV29-1	TRBJ2-3	-	-	TGCAGCGTTCGCGATGGGGGCACAGATACGCAGTATTTT	CSVRDGGTDTQYF
TRBV30	TRBJ1-6	-	TRBD1	TGTGCCTGGAGGGGACAGAATAATTCACCCCTCCACTTT	CAWRGQNNSPLHF
TRBV25-1	TRBJ1-4	-	TRBD1	TGTGCCAGCAGTGAAAGACAGGGCCATGAAAAACTGTTTTTT	CASSERQGHEKLFF